This T cell receptor (beta chain) appears in the sequencing data of a study of CD8+ T cells in alopecia areata. Looking at the study overall: Twice daily, treated patients received 5 to 10 mg of oral tofacitinib. A 6-month off-drug phase came after tofacitinib, which had lasted 6 to 18 months.

This clone came up a few times. Its target is unknown. Study-wide results and limits: Under tofacitinib, fewer expanded CD8+ clones appeared among the top 100 scalp clones. Many expanded lesional clones persisted during tofacitinib (in both scalp and blood).

V dropped 4 bases and J dropped 4; count of bases not matched to a gene: 11. CDR1 LGHNA and CDR2 YNFKEQ come from the germline V gene. The CDR3 has 16 residues. As to treatment: oral pan-JAK inhibitor, 5-10 mg twice daily. Individuals with alopecia areata gave both lesional scalp punch biopsies and peripheral blood for collection. cDNA reverse transcribed from extracted RNA served as the sequencing template. Clones were sequenced by immunoSEQ multiplex PCR, and TCRdb holds only the in-frame ones, with some missing. The repertoire holds some 19,000 clones, over 50% seen once, with around 8% in the top ten.

The sequence was collected from a human donor with alopecia areata. The genes are TRBV4-2 and TRBJ2-3; TRBD2 matches at 7 bases. This specimen was skin, taken at week 4, from a patient treated with tofacitinib. This chain's CDR3 is CASSPQRGSSADTQYF. The CDR3 DNA reads TGTGCCAGCAGCCCCCAGCGGGGATCATCGGCAGATACGCAGTATTTT.